The 32 T cell receptor beta chains presented below share a single source sample, sequenced in a study of T-cell reconstitution after alpha-beta-depleted transplantation in children. Preparation of the TCRbeta library was carried out with unique molecular identifiers. TCRdb ran MiXCR on the PCR reads and lists one entry per CDR3 protein. Of approximately 230,000 distinct CDR3 sequences listed, roughly 25% are singletons. This material consisted of PBMCs, mostly from graft donor cells, taken 360 days after TCRalphabeta/CD19-depleted stem cell transplant. These receptors were collected from a female patient aged 2-9 years who had a stem cell transplant for congenital amegakaryocytic thrombocytopenia, so the T cells may come from the graft donor.

This chain links TRBV4-2 with TRBJ2-5; 9 bases fit TRBD2. The CDR3 has 18 amino acids. Germline V gene lookup returns CDR1 LGHNA and CDR2 YNFKEQ. The ends lost 0 bases at V and 2 bases at J; junction bases unmatched: 10. The chain's CDR3 is CASSQDPATSGSQETQYF. The CDR3, as DNA: TGTGCCAGCAGCCAAGATCCGGCGACTAGCGGCTCACAAGAGACCCAGTACTTC.

This clonotype was observed a few times. The chain carries TRBV24-1 and TRBJ2-3, with no clear D. Germline lookup yields CDR1 KGHDR and CDR2 SFDVKD. V was trimmed by 5 bases and J by 6 bases, leaving 17 bases between them. CDR3 size: 15 residues. The CDR3 protein is CATSVSRSASDTQYF. The CDR3 DNA follows: TGTGCCACCAGTGTTAGCCGCTCAGCCTCGGATACGCAGTATTTT.

The table lists this clonotype with a few counts. The V call is TRBV4-1, the J call TRBJ2-1, with D possibly being TRBD1 (5 bases). Germline loops: CDR1 MGHRA, CDR2 YSYEKL. The length of the CDR3 is 16 residues. V was trimmed by 1 base and J by 8 bases, leaving 18 bases between them. This CDR3 reads CASSQVQGGLGHEQFF. The DNA for the CDR3 is TGCGCCAGCAGCCAAGTTCAAGGCGGTCTGGGGCATGAGCAGTTCTTC.

The chain carries TRBV19 and TRBJ2-7; 8 nucleotides agree with TRBD2. Germline-derived CDR1 and CDR2 are LNHDA and SQIVND (reference sequence). V was pared by 1 base and J by 4 bases, with 6 bases of the junction left unmatched. CDR3 length: 15 amino acids. This CDR3 reads CASSIGGAGVYEQYF. CDR3 nucleotide sequence: TGTGCCAGTAGTATAGGTGGAGCGGGAGTTTACGAGCAGTACTTC.

The V and J genes are TRBV19 and TRBJ1-5; TRBD1 aligns across 8 bases. Germline CDR1 LNHDA, CDR2 SQIVND (reference sequence). The CDR3 covers 16 residues. V lost 5 bases to trimming and J lost 5 bases; unmatched junction nucleotides: 11. CDR3 sequence: CASSPGQGRRHQPQHF. The CDR3 DNA reads TGTGCCAGTAGTCCTGGACAGGGACGGCGCCATCAGCCCCAGCATTTT.

This clonotype has only a few counts. The rearrangement uses TRBV4-3 and TRBJ1-1; 7 positions match TRBD1. Germline V gives CDR1 LGHNA, CDR2 YSLEER. The V and J ends lost 1 base and 4 bases, in that order; junction bases with no gene match: 6. The CDR3 is 15 amino acids. The CDR3 DNA is TGCGCCAGCAGCCAAGTTGGCAGGGGGTCCACTGAAGCTTTCTTT. As protein: CASSQVGRGSTEAFF.

This clonotype was seen only a few times. V usage is TRBV4-2 and J usage is TRBJ2-3; possible D gene TRBD2, 7 bases. Germline V gives CDR1 LGHNA, CDR2 YNFKEQ. The CDR3 is 16 amino acids. V lost 5 bases, J lost 0 bases, and 15 bases lay in between. DNA of the CDR3: TGTGCCAGCAGCTCTCGGGGGGCCAAGAGCACAGATACGCAGTATTTT. As protein: CASSSRGAKSTDTQYF.

This clonotype was found a few times. This chain uses TRBV5-4 with TRBJ2-3; D call uncertain. The CDR3 length is 14 residues. Germline V gene data show CDR1 as SGHNT and CDR2 as YYREEE (reference sequence). Trimming removed 2 bases at V and 3 bases at J, with 10 bases between. The CDR3 loop is CASSFTRSTDTQYF. CDR3 DNA: TGTGCCAGCAGCTTTACACGAAGTACAGATACGCAGTATTTT.

This clonotype was seen a single time. The rearrangement uses TRBV27 and TRBJ2-1; 9 positions agree with TRBD2. Germline CDR1 is MNHEY and CDR2 is SMNVEV (reference sequence). The CDR3 has 14 amino acids. Trimming took 3 bases from V and 3 from J; bases not matched to a gene: 0. The CDR3 loop reads CASSFSGGYNEQFF. DNA for the CDR3: TGTGCCAGCAGTTTTAGCGGGGGCTACAATGAGCAGTTCTTC.

This chain links TRBV11-2 with TRBJ2-1, with 10 bases aligning to TRBD2. This CDR3 comprises 15 residues. V shed 5 bases and J 5 bases; nucleotides not matched to a gene: 6. Germline CDR1 and CDR2: SGHAT and FQNNGV. CDR3 residues: CASSASGGADNEQFF. The CDR3 DNA reads as TGTGCCAGCAGCGCCAGCGGGGGGGCGGACAATGAGCAGTTCTTC. Full variable domain (rest looked up from reference TRBV11-2 and TRBJ2-1): EAGVAQSPRYKIIEKRQSVAFWCNPISGHATLYWYQQILGQGPKLLIQFQNNGVVDDSQLPKDRFSAERLKGVDSTLKIQPAKLEDSAVYLCASSASGGADNEQFFGPGTRLTVL.

There are a few counts of this clonotype. The rearrangement uses TRBV3-1 and TRBJ2-3; the D gene is possibly TRBD1 (6 bases). Germline lookup yields CDR1 LGHDT and CDR2 YNNKEL (reference sequence). V was clipped by 3 bases and J by 1 base, with 8 bases between them. There are 14 residues in the CDR3. Here the CDR3 reads CASSHDRRTDTQYF. CDR3 bases: TGTGCCAGCAGCCACGACAGGCGCACAGATACGCAGTATTTT.

This clonotype came up a few times. This chain joins TRBV9 and TRBJ2-3; the D is unclear. The CDR3 contains 14 residues. CDR1 SGDLS and CDR2 YYNGEE come from the germline V gene. Trimming left V 4 bases short and J 0 bases short, with 9 bases between. The CDR3 reads CASSSETSTDTQYF. Written as DNA, the CDR3 is TGTGCCAGCAGCTCCGAGACAAGCACAGATACGCAGTATTTT.

The sample holds a few counts of this clonotype. The chain couples TRBV3-1 to TRBJ2-1, with a tentative D call TRBD2 (6 bases). The germline gives CDR1 LGHDT, CDR2 YNNKEL (reference sequence). Between the trimmed V and J ends, which lost 1 base and 4 bases, there was a span of 8 bases. The CDR3 sequence is 14 residues long. The CDR3: CASSQGDFYNEQFF. The CDR3 DNA reads TGTGCCAGCAGCCAAGGGGACTTTTACAATGAGCAGTTCTTC.

The rearrangement links TRBV3-1 to TRBJ2-2; weak D call: TRBD1 (6 bases). V was trimmed by 2 bases and J by 5 bases, leaving 9 bases between them. The CDR3 runs to 14 residues. Germline CDR1 reads LGHDT; CDR2 reads YNNKEL (reference sequence). CDR3 sequence reads: CASSQQGYTGELFF. As DNA, the CDR3 is TGTGCCAGCAGCCAACAGGGGTATACCGGGGAGCTGTTTTTT.

The chain carries TRBV30 and TRBJ2-3, with 8 nucleotides matching TRBD2. Germline values: CDR1 GTSNPN, CDR2 SVGIG (reference sequence). The CDR3 consists of 12 residues. V trimming: 3 bases; J trimming: 11 bases; junction bases outside the gene matches: 7. Written as DNA, the CDR3 is TGTGCCTGGAGATACTCCGGGGGGGAGCAGTATTTT. It codes for CAWRYSGGEQYF.

The rearrangement uses TRBV11-3 and TRBJ2-3, with 7 bases aligning to TRBD2. V lost 3 bases, J lost 2 bases, and 5 bases stayed unmatched. The CDR3 is 15 residues long. The germline gives CDR1 SGHNT, CDR2 YENEEA. CDR3 residues: CASSLGTSATDTQYF. The CDR3, as DNA: TGTGCCAGCAGCTTGGGTACTAGCGCCACAGATACGCAGTATTTT.

Concerning this clonotype: A clone one base away is much larger, so this may be a read error. J is TRBJ2-7 and V is TRBV28; D gene uncertain. Germline-derived CDR1 and CDR2 are MDHEN and SYDVKM. The CDR3 is 14 amino acids. Between the trimmed V and J ends, which lost 0 bases and 3 bases, there was a span of 9 bases. The CDR3 sequence: CASSLCPSGYEQYF. The CDR3 DNA follows: TGTGCCAGCAGTTTATGCCCGTCGGGCTACGAGCAGTACTTC.

V usage is TRBV6-1 and J usage is TRBJ1-5; D is unresolved. Germline values: CDR1 MNHNS, CDR2 SASEGT. This CDR3 is 14 amino acids long. V was cut by 5 bases and J by 3 bases, with 11 bases left in between. DNA for the CDR3: TGTGCCAGCAGTCGAGGGATTGCCAATCAGCCCCAGCATTTT. Protein product: CASSRGIANQPQHF.

This clonotype was seen ten or more times. This chain connects TRBV20-1 to TRBJ2-5, with D possibly being TRBD1 or TRBD2 (5 bases each). The germline CDR1 and CDR2 sequences are DFQATT and SNEGSKA (reference sequence). V lost 0 bases, J lost 3 bases, and 14 bases lay in between. The CDR3 contains 15 residues. The CDR3 DNA reads TGCAGTGCTAGAGATCATGGGACCCTCGAAGAGACCCAGTACTTC. Protein: CSARDHGTLEETQYF.

Comments on this clonotype: This may be a read error, as it is one base from a much larger clone. DNA for the CDR3: TGTGCCAGGAGCCGACAGATCATGAACACTGAAGCTTTCTTT. Protein: CARSRQIMNTEAFF. The chain uses TRBV3-1 and TRBJ1-1; possible D gene TRBD1, 5 bases. The CDR3 is 14 amino acids. In germline, CDR1 is LGHDT, CDR2 YNNKEL (reference sequence).

This clonotype was detected only a few times. The chain couples TRBV5-4 to TRBJ2-5; D might be TRBD2 (5 bases). The ends were cut back, 9 bases at V and 3 bases at J, with 12 bases in the middle. Germline CDR1 SGHNT, CDR2 YYREEE (reference sequence). The CDR3 loop spans 12 amino acids. The CDR3 nucleotides read TGTGCCACCTCGGACTTAAAAGAGACCCAGTACTTC. It codes for CATSDLKETQYF.

This clonotype was observed a handful of times. The CDR3 nucleotides read TGCAGTGCTAGTTTCAGCTTGAACACTGAAGCTTTCTTT. It codes for CSASFSLNTEAFF. The chain has TRBV20-1 and TRBJ1-1; D not resolved. The CDR3 extends over 13 amino acids. V lost 3 bases and J 0 bases, leaving 8 bases between the germline ends. Germline CDR1 DFQATT, CDR2 SNEGSKA (reference sequence).

In its sample, this clonotype was seen once. The rearrangement uses TRBV2 and TRBJ2-7, with 7 bases fitting TRBD2. CDR1 is SNHLY and CDR2 is FYNNEI in the germline V gene. The CDR3 is 16 amino acids. The J segment lost 5 bases and the V segment lost 0 bases, leaving 10 bases of the junction unmatched. CDR3 coding DNA: TGTGCCAGCAGTGAAGCGCTTCTCGGGGGAGGGGACGAGCAGTACTTC. It codes for CASSEALLGGGDEQYF.

In its sample, this clonotype was seen a few times. V and J are TRBV4-2 and TRBJ2-5; 10 bases are a match to TRBD2. This CDR3 has 16 amino acids. CDR1 and CDR2 from the germline V gene are LGHNA and YNFKEQ. V lost 0 bases to trimming and J lost 5 bases; unmatched junction nucleotides: 6. CDR3 sequence: CASSQEGLAGGETQYF. As DNA, the CDR3 is TGTGCCAGCAGCCAAGAAGGATTAGCGGGAGGCGAGACCCAGTACTTC.

The CDR3 loop reads CASSPDSWGSNQPQHF. The CDR3 DNA is TGCGCCAGCAGCCCGGACAGTTGGGGTTCTAATCAGCCCCAGCATTTT. The chain has TRBV5-1 and TRBJ1-5; the D gene is possibly TRBD1 (6 bases). CDR3 length equals 16 residues. V lost 4 bases, J lost 4 bases, and 18 bases lay in between. Germline values: CDR1 SGHRS, CDR2 YFSETQ.

The sample holds a few counts of this clonotype. The rearrangement joins TRBV4-3 to TRBJ2-1; 12 positions match TRBD2. Trimming removed 2 bases from V and 3 bases from J; junction bases left unmatched: 8. The germline CDR1 and CDR2 sequences are LGHNA and YSLEER. The CDR3 extends over 18 amino acids. CDR3 in DNA: TGCGCCAGCAGCCAAAGGACTAGCGGGACCATCGGCTACAATGAGCAGTTCTTC. As protein: CASSQRTSGTIGYNEQFF.

The genes are TRBV13 and TRBJ2-2; 7 nucleotides line up with TRBD1. The CDR3 length is 15 residues. Germline loops: CDR1 PRHDT, CDR2 FYEKMQ (reference sequence). J was trimmed by 5 bases and V by 5 bases; bases with no gene match: 8. In DNA form, the CDR3 reads TGTGCCAGCAGCCGAACAGGGGACGGAACCGGGGAGCTGTTTTTT. Protein product: CASSRTGDGTGELFF.

Only a few counts were recorded for this clonotype. The chain couples TRBV4-3 to TRBJ2-5; TRBD1 matches at 9 bases. CDR3 size: 16 residues. V trimming: 0 bases; J trimming: 6 bases; junction bases outside the gene matches: 8. CDR1 is LGHNA and CDR2 is YSLEER in the germline V gene. CDR3 amino acids: CASSQDYTGGAKTQYF. The DNA for the CDR3 is TGCGCCAGCAGCCAAGATTATACAGGGGGCGCGAAGACCCAGTACTTC.

This clonotype came up a few times. V usage is TRBV18 and J usage is TRBJ2-5; 9 positions agree with TRBD1. The CDR3 is 14 amino acids. Per the germline V gene, CDR1 is KGHSH and CDR2 is LQKENI. Losses at the gene ends were 3 bases for V and 9 bases for J; bases not matched to a gene: 8. As DNA, the CDR3 is TGTGCCAGCTCACCGAAACAGGGGGCGGAATCCCAGTACTTC. Its translation is CASSPKQGAESQYF.

V and J are TRBV5-1 and TRBJ2-3; 7 bases fit TRBD2. This CDR3 region has 16 residues. Germline values: CDR1 SGHRS, CDR2 YFSETQ. V was clipped by 4 bases and J by 0 bases; unmatched bases: 8. DNA of the CDR3: TGCGCCAGCAGCATCCAAGTACTAGCGAGCACAGATACGCAGTATTTT. This codes for CASSIQVLASTDTQYF.

V usage is TRBV4-2 and J usage is TRBJ2-2; tentatively, D is TRBD2 (5 bases). V gave up 1 base and J gave up 3 bases, with 15 bases separating them. Germline CDR1 LGHNA, CDR2 YNFKEQ. CDR3 length equals 17 residues. The CDR3, as DNA: TGTGCCAGCAGCCAAGCCCCGGGGAGTATCGACACCGGGGAGCTGTTTTTT. This gives the protein CASSQAPGSIDTGELFF.

This clonotype was recorded at least ten times. The V gene is TRBV7-6, the J gene TRBJ2-1; 8 bases are a match to TRBD2. This CDR3 contains 16 residues. V dropped 4 bases and J dropped 5; count of bases not matched to a gene: 10. In germline, CDR1 is SGHVS, CDR2 FNYEAQ. The CDR3 sequence: CASSSTAPLADNEQFF. CDR3 nucleotide sequence: TGTGCCAGCAGCTCCACGGCGCCACTAGCGGACAATGAGCAGTTCTTC.